This T cell receptor beta chain is drawn from a study of CD8 T cells in ankylosing spondylitis (dated by TCRdb to 2015 to 2018). Describing the broader study: The study profiled T cell receptor beta repertoires in healthy donors and ankylosing spondylitis patients to find disease-linked TCR variants. In total, the full study cohort was made up of 100 to 140 healthy donors and approximately 27 ankylosing spondylitis patients. Peripheral blood was sampled, and synovial fluid was additionally collected from ankylosing spondylitis patients. Study-level results and caveats: Blood from ankylosing spondylitis patients appeared to be characterized by a TCR beta motif made up of 8 or 9 highly homologous amino acid variants. According to the report, matched synovial fluid samples from ankylosing spondylitis patients were significantly enriched for the disease-linked clones. The disease-linked clones had a CD8+ phenotype and were found at relatively low frequencies in peripheral blood. Some of the motif variants had been reported before in the synovial fluid and blood of reactive arthritis patients, a finding that suggests common disease-initiation mechanisms.

This clonotype was observed many times. Its antigen has not been determined. No much larger clonotype is one base removed from it; base qualities were not supplied. The junction carries 7 bases between V and J, which are trimmed by 1 base and 1 base respectively. From the cysteine up to the phenylalanine, the CDR3 has a length of 15 residues. Just the 45-base CDR3 DNA is kept, in frame starting at base 1. In the germline V gene, CDR1 corresponds to SGHDN and CDR2 to FVKESK. Data came from an Illumina HiSeq 2500. Quantitative 5'-RACE with molecular barcodes was the method used to prepare the TCR beta libraries. Per the authors' processing: A new computational method, built on a probabilistic model of VDJ rearrangement, was used to identify disease-linked TCR variants. Through fastp at Q25 and MiXCR, TCRdb rebuilt clones from the public reads, retaining in-frame beta chains. One record per CDR3 amino acid sequence lists the most common genes and DNA. The V and J calls reflect TCRdb's pipeline rather than the authors' work. The sample table holds 200,000 to 300,000 distinct CDR3 sequences, of which over 8.5% were seen once. About 6.8% of the sample lies in the top ten.

The sequence derives from a male donor with ankylosing spondylitis or in good health (not recorded which). Rearrangement joined TRBV14 to TRBJ2-2; the D gene is not confidently resolved. Sequencing was carried out using blood, either unsorted or a sorted T cell fraction (not recorded which). The bases read TGTGCCAGCAGCCAAGGGTTGCGGAACACCGGGGAGCTGTTTTTT. This encodes CASSQGLRNTGELFF.